This TCR beta chain was retrieved from a study of Ad26.COV2.S vaccination and SARS-CoV-2 variants. In the study overall: Trial arm assignment for the donor was COV1001 Ad26.COV2.S. Study conclusions and caveats: Spike-specific TCR breadth ran higher among vaccine recipients than placebo recipients.

Indicated treatment: 15 to 20 received Ad26.COV2.S at low or high dose, single or two shots; 5 received placebo; per-sample allocation not given. Vaccine and placebo recipients were sampled on day 63 after the first injection. Clones were read by immunoSEQ multiplex PCR, and TCRdb kept only the in-frame ones, dropping some. The repertoire holds some 400,000 clones, about nine tenths seen once, with under 2% in the top ten. Trimming took 5 bases from V and 4 from J, leaving 24 bases between them. The CDR3 has 19 residues. Germline V lookup: CDR1 SEHNR, CDR2 FQNEAQ (reference sequence). Details on this clone: Its antigen remains unknown.

The material was peripheral blood, obtained in a trial of Ad26.COV2.S vaccine versus placebo. This sequence originates from a person between 18 and 65 years old who received the Ad26.COV2.S COVID-19 vaccine or a placebo. The chain links TRBV7-9 to TRBJ2-6; D may be TRBD2 (5 bases). Here the CDR3 DNA reads TGTGCCAGCAGCCGTGGCAACCCCGGAGGAAAGGTAGGGGCCAACGTCCTGACTTTC. Its translation: CASSRGNPGGKVGANVLTF.